What follows are 5 T cell receptor beta chains derived from one specimen sequenced in a study of T-cell memory formation after mild COVID-19. MiXCR was run by TCRdb on the 5' RACE reads, yielding one entry per CDR3 protein. The data contain 390,000 or so distinct CDR3 sequences, approximately 16% of them singletons. Sequenced material: PBMCs or a T cell subset sorted from them (not recorded which). The receptors stem from a man younger than 35 who had mild COVID-19 (a few samples of this study predate the infection). Cell type and time point are not known.

CDR3 sequence: CASSLAGVETQYF. CDR3 nucleotides: TGTGCCAGCAGTTTAGCGGGGGTGGAGACCCAGTACTTC. V is TRBV12-3 or TRBV12-4 and J is TRBJ2-5, with D perhaps TRBD1 or TRBD2 (5 bases each). The CDR3 has 13 residues. Trimming stripped 0 bases from V and 5 bases from J, with 7 bases between.

This chain links TRBV20-1 with TRBJ2-2, with D uncertain. Germline values: CDR1 DFQATT, CDR2 SNEGSKA (reference sequence). The CDR3 contains 11 residues. The ends were cut back, 1 base at V and 7 bases at J, with 4 bases in the middle. The CDR3 sequence: CSARGGGELFF. As DNA, the CDR3 is TGCAGTGCTAGAGGTGGCGGGGAGCTGTTTTTT.

This clonotype was counted between two and nine times. V usage is TRBV29-1 and J usage is TRBJ2-7; D may match TRBD1 or TRBD2 (5 bases each). CDR3 length: 15 amino acids. Germline V CDR1 and CDR2: SQVTM, ANQGSEA. V was cut by 5 bases and J by 0 bases, with 17 bases left in between. CDR3 sequence reads: CSVMELWGRSYEQYF. As DNA, the CDR3 is TGCAGCGTTATGGAACTTTGGGGACGCTCCTACGAGCAGTACTTC.

V usage is TRBV7-6 and J usage is TRBJ2-1; perhaps TRBD2 as D (6 bases). With 0 bases removed from V and 0 bases from J, the gap between germline ends came to 9 bases. CDR3 size: 16 residues. Germline V CDR1 and CDR2: SGHVS, FNYEAQ. CDR3 nucleotides: TGTGCCAGCAGCTTAGCCCTAGCGAGCTCCTACAATGAGCAGTTCTTC. This translates into CASSLALASSYNEQFF. Complete variable domain (other parts from reference TRBV7-6 and TRBJ2-1): GAGVSQSPRYKVTKRGQDVALRCDPISGHVSLYWYRQALGQGPEFLTYFNYEAQQDKSGLPNDRFSAERPEGSISTLTIQRTEQRDSAMYRCASSLALASSYNEQFFGPGTRLTVL.

This clonotype showed up many times. The chain carries TRBV7-9 and TRBJ1-2, with 7 bases matching TRBD1. The CDR3 is 14 amino acids. In germline, CDR1 is SEHNR, CDR2 FQNEAQ (reference sequence). The junction had 9 bases not matched to a gene; V was cut back by 7 bases and J by 4 bases. This CDR3 reads CASTTPTGPYGYTF. The CDR3 bases are TGTGCCAGCACCACCCCGACAGGGCCCTATGGCTACACCTTC.